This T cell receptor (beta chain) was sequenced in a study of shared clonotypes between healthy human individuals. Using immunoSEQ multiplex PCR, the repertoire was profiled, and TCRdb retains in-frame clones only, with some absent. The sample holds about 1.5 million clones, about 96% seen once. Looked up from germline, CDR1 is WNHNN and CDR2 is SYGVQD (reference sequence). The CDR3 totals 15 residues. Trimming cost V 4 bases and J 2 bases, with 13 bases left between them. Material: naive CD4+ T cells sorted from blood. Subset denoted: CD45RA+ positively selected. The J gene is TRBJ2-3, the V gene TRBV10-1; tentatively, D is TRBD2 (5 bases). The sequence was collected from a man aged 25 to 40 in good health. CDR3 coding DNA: TGCGCCAGCAGTGGTCGGGGTGGGGTCACAGATACGCAGTATTTT. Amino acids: CASSGRGGVTDTQYF.